This T cell receptor (beta chain) stems from a study of cytomegalovirus exposure and HLA in healthy donors. The wider study: From 190 million or so T cells, an earlier analysis saw 100 million to 140 million unique TCR beta sequences. The study's findings and limits: Several of the most significant clusters appeared, in a later analysis, to be linked to common viral pathogens. In vitro, three CMV-associated chains proved specific for CMV antigens.

Regarding this clone: Its antigen is undetermined.

V gave up 4 bases and J gave up 4 bases, with 11 bases separating them. The CDR3 spans 13 residues. The germline gives CDR1 SGHNT, CDR2 YYREEE (reference sequence). With 60 Vbeta and 13 Jbeta primers, the PCR was carried out. The data were produced by immunoSEQ multiplex PCR, yet TCRdb's version contains in-frame clones alone and is incomplete. This sample has about 110,000 clones, with roughly 76% found just once. This chain connects TRBV5-4 to TRBJ1-1; D gene ambiguous. Source material: PBMCs. This sequence originates from a woman in her forties or fifties in good health and CMV-seropositive. CDR3 nucleotide sequence: TGTGCCAGCAGCCCCCCCCGGGGCACTGAAGCTTTCTTT. As protein: CASSPPRGTEAFF.